A single sample is the source of the 22 T cell receptor beta chains below, sequenced in a study of cytomegalovirus exposure and HLA in healthy donors. In the PCR, 60 Vbeta and 13 Jbeta primers were used. Data came from immunoSEQ multiplex PCR; TCRdb stores just in-frame clones and leaves some out. This sample has 150,000 or so clones; roughly four fifths occur once, and the top ten carry 6.5% to 9%. The source material was PBMCs. These receptors all stem from a man aged 25 to 40 in good health and CMV-seronegative.

The gene calls are TRBV7-2 and TRBJ1-6, with D possibly matching TRBD1 (6 bases). Trimming took off 5 bases at V and 8 bases at J, with 16 bases between the two ends. The CDR3 contains 15 residues. Germline V lookup: CDR1 SGHTA, CDR2 FQGNSA. Here the CDR3 reads CASSGAGGRDSPLHF. In DNA form, the CDR3 reads TGTGCCAGCAGCGGTGCGGGGGGGCGGGATTCACCCCTCCACTTT.

J is TRBJ1-2 and V is TRBV30; D is unresolved. CDR3 length equals 12 residues. Germline V gene sequence: CDR1 GTSNPN, CDR2 SVGIG (reference sequence). Trimming removed 3 bases from V and 5 bases from J, with 10 bases in between. CDR3 residues: CAWRHRGYGYTF. CDR3 bases: TGTGCCTGGAGGCACCGGGGATATGGCTACACCTTC.

The chain carries TRBV30 and TRBJ1-4; maybe TRBD1 (6 bases). Trimming cost V 1 base and J 7 bases, with 10 bases left between them. Germline V gene data show CDR1 as GTSNPN and CDR2 as SVGIG (reference sequence). The CDR3 spans 13 residues. The CDR3 nucleotides are TGTGCCTGGAGTGCGGACAGAAGTGAAAAACTGTTTTTT. Protein product: CAWSADRSEKLFF.

V gene TRBV10-2 combines with J gene TRBJ1-1, with a tentative D call TRBD1 (5 bases). Germline CDR1 and CDR2: WSHSY and SAAADI. The CDR3 sequence is 14 residues long. V was pared by 1 base and J by 3 bases, with 9 bases between. CDR3 DNA: TGCGCCAGCAGTGAGTTTGGGGGGTACACTGAAGCTTTCTTT. Its protein product is CASSEFGGYTEAFF.

V and J are TRBV5-1 and TRBJ2-1; D is possibly TRBD2 (7 bases). The V end was cut by 5 bases, the J end by 5 bases, with 14 bases between. The CDR3 spans 14 residues. From germline, CDR1 is SGHRS and CDR2 YFSETQ. The CDR3 sequence: CASRVLGGDNEQFF. The CDR3, as DNA: TGCGCCAGCAGGGTTCTAGGGGGGGACAATGAGCAGTTCTTC. Full variable domain (outside the CDR3, taken from reference TRBV5-1 and TRBJ2-1): KAGVTQTPRYLIKTRGQQVTLSCSPISGHRSVSWYQQTPGQGLQFLFEYFSETQRNKGNFPGRFSGRQFSNSRSEMNVSTLELGDSALYLCASRVLGGDNEQFFGPGTRLTVL.

The chain combines TRBV7-6 with TRBJ2-1; tentative D call: TRBD1 (5 bases). The CDR3 has 13 residues. Germline V gene sequence: CDR1 SGHVS, CDR2 FNYEAQ. V lost 2 bases and J lost 4, with 6 bases in between. As DNA, the CDR3 is TGTGCCAGCAGCTTAAGGGGATACAATGAGCAGTTCTTC. Translating gives CASSLRGYNEQFF. Based on the CDR3 plus reference TRBV7-6 and TRBJ2-1, the full variable domain is GAGVSQSPRYKVTKRGQDVALRCDPISGHVSLYWYRQALGQGPEFLTYFNYEAQQDKSGLPNDRFSAERPEGSISTLTIQRTEQRDSAMYRCASSLRGYNEQFFGPGTRLTVL.

The V gene is TRBV19, the J gene TRBJ1-5; unclear D gene. The ends were cut back, 1 base at V and 6 bases at J, with 7 bases in the middle. The CDR3 spans 13 residues. Germline values: CDR1 LNHDA, CDR2 SQIVND (reference sequence). The CDR3 is CASSIAGFQPQHF. The CDR3 bases are TGTGCCAGTAGTATAGCGGGTTTTCAGCCCCAGCATTTT. Combining the CDR3 with reference TRBV19 and TRBJ1-5 gives the whole variable domain DGGITQSPKYLFRKEGQNVTLSCEQNLNHDAMYWYRQDPGQGLRLIYYSQIVNDFQKGDIAEGYSVSREKKESFPLTVTSAQKNPTAFYLCASSIAGFQPQHFGDGTRLSIL.

The chain carries TRBV7-9 and TRBJ1-2; D not resolved. The CDR3 extends over 15 amino acids. The germline CDR1 and CDR2 sequences are SEHNR and FQNEAQ (reference sequence). V lost 5 bases and J 3 bases, leaving 16 bases between the germline ends. This chain's CDR3 is CASSPDIGVDYGYTF. The CDR3 DNA reads TGTGCCAGCAGCCCCGATATCGGGGTAGACTATGGCTACACCTTC.

The count of this clone is one. V gene TRBV19 combines with J gene TRBJ2-6; D is unresolved. The CDR3 consists of 14 residues. Germline V lookup: CDR1 LNHDA, CDR2 SQIVND (reference sequence). The V end lost 7 bases, the J end lost 2 bases, and 9 bases lay between the germline ends. The chain's CDR3 is CASTPYPGANVLTF. CDR3 bases: TGTGCCAGTACCCCGTATCCTGGGGCCAACGTCCTGACTTTC.

The rearrangement links TRBV19 to TRBJ2-7, with 13 bases matching TRBD2. CDR3 size: 16 residues. Germline assignment: CDR1 LNHDA and CDR2 SQIVND (reference sequence). With V trimmed by 5 bases and J by 2 bases, 6 bases remained unmatched. CDR3 protein: CASSPLTSGGTYEQYF. CDR3 sequence (DNA): TGTGCCAGTAGTCCCCTGACTAGCGGGGGGACCTACGAGCAGTACTTC.

The chain uses TRBV5-1 and TRBJ2-7; D might be TRBD2 (7 bases). Germline V gene data show CDR1 as SGHRS and CDR2 as YFSETQ. The CDR3 is 12 residues long. Trimming shortened V by 4 bases and J by 6 bases, and 11 bases separated the two germline ends. The CDR3 protein is CASSVGGPEQYF. Written as DNA, the CDR3 is TGCGCCAGCAGCGTGGGGGGGCCCGAGCAGTACTTC.

The V gene is TRBV19, the J gene TRBJ1-2; D is unresolved. The V gene's germline CDR1 is LNHDA and CDR2 SQIVND (reference sequence). The CDR3 contains 14 residues. With 10 bases removed from V and 3 bases from J, the gap between germline ends came to 18 bases. The CDR3 sequence: CATSRGNSDYGYTF. DNA for the CDR3: TGTGCCACCTCAAGAGGAAACTCGGACTATGGCTACACCTTC.

The chain employs TRBV6-6 and TRBJ2-5; D gene uncertain. This CDR3 contains 14 residues. V lost 2 bases, J lost 2 bases, and 9 bases lay in between. CDR1 MNHNY and CDR2 SVGAGI come from the germline V gene (reference sequence). The CDR3 region is CASSYPTGQETQYF. In nucleotides, the CDR3 is TGTGCCAGCAGTTACCCGACGGGTCAAGAGACCCAGTACTTC.

The chain recombines TRBV6-6 with TRBJ2-2; 7 bases align to TRBD1. The germline V gene has CDR1 MNHNY and CDR2 SVGAGI (reference sequence). J lost 4 bases, V lost 6 bases, and 8 bases had no gene match. The CDR3 sequence is 15 residues long. The CDR3 sequence is CASSTTGTGTGELFF. The CDR3 DNA sequence: TGTGCCAGCAGCACGACAGGGACGGGCACCGGGGAGCTGTTTTTT.

The chain carries TRBV2 and TRBJ1-2; tentative D call: TRBD1 (6 bases). This CDR3 is built from 14 residues. Per the germline V gene, CDR1 is SNHLY and CDR2 is FYNNEI. Trimming shortened V by 6 bases and J by 6 bases, and 17 bases separated the two germline ends. The chain's CDR3 is CASSVTGSVNGYTF. CDR3 sequence (DNA): TGTGCCAGCAGCGTTACAGGGTCGGTGAATGGCTACACCTTC.

The genes are TRBV9 and TRBJ2-7, with D perhaps matching TRBD1 (5 bases). V lost 7 bases and J 3 bases, leaving 11 bases between the germline ends. Germline lookup yields CDR1 SGDLS and CDR2 YYNGEE. The CDR3 runs to 12 residues. CDR3: CASRKGFYEQYF. CDR3 nucleotides: TGTGCCAGCCGGAAGGGGTTCTACGAGCAGTACTTC.

V and J are TRBV2 and TRBJ2-1; the match to TRBD2 covers 10 bases. The CDR3 sequence is 14 residues long. Trimming cost V 6 bases and J 4 bases; bases outside gene matches: 3. CDR1 and CDR2 from the germline V gene are SNHLY and FYNNEI. CDR3 DNA sequence: TGTGCCAGCAGAGCGGGGGGGCCTTACAATGAGCAGTTCTTC. Translated: CASRAGGPYNEQFF.

This clone was seen more than once but under ten times. The V call is TRBV5-1, the J call TRBJ1-4, with D hard to call. CDR3 length equals 15 residues. The V and J ends lost 0 bases and 8 bases respectively, with 14 bases between them. The germline CDR1 and CDR2 sequences are SGHRS and YFSETQ. This CDR3 reads CASSLAPGNREKLFF. DNA for the CDR3: TGCGCCAGCAGCTTGGCCCCGGGGAATAGGGAAAAACTGTTTTTT. Drawing the rest from reference TRBV5-1 and TRBJ1-4, the complete variable domain is KAGVTQTPRYLIKTRGQQVTLSCSPISGHRSVSWYQQTPGQGLQFLFEYFSETQRNKGNFPGRFSGRQFSNSRSEMNVSTLELGDSALYLCASSLAPGNREKLFFGSGTQLSVL.

This rearrangement joins TRBV28 to TRBJ2-5; TRBD2 is a possible D gene (6 bases). Germline V gives CDR1 MDHEN, CDR2 SYDVKM. V lost 4 bases and J lost 5, with 17 bases in between. This CDR3 contains 15 residues. CDR3 loop: CASSSETTAGETQYF. CDR3 in DNA: TGTGCCAGCAGTTCCGAGACTACGGCGGGGGAGACCCAGTACTTC. Full variable domain (remainder filled in from reference TRBV28 and TRBJ2-5): DVKVTQSSRYLVKRTGEKVFLECVQDMDHENMFWYRQDPGLGLRLIYFSYDVKMKEKGDIPEGYSVSREKKERFSLILESASTNQTSMYLCASSSETTAGETQYFGPGTRLLVL.

CDR3 nucleotide sequence: TGTGCCAGCAGTCTAATTCTAGAGGGACAGGTGGACAATGAGCAGTTCTTC. It specifies CASSLILEGQVDNEQFF. V usage is TRBV25-1 and J usage is TRBJ2-1; TRBD1 matches at 8 bases. This CDR3 comprises 17 residues. CDR1 is MGHDK and CDR2 is SYGVNS in the germline V gene. Losses at the gene ends were 5 bases for V and 5 bases for J; bases not matched to a gene: 14.

V is TRBV7-6 and J is TRBJ2-2, with D possibly being TRBD1 (6 bases). The CDR3 extends over 16 amino acids. Germline V lookup: CDR1 SGHVS, CDR2 FNYEAQ. Trimming removed 4 bases from V and 0 bases from J, with 12 bases in between. The CDR3 loop reads CASSSSQGSNTGELFF. In DNA form, the CDR3 reads TGTGCCAGCAGCTCTTCCCAGGGGTCGAACACCGGGGAGCTGTTTTTT. Full variable domain (rest looked up from reference TRBV7-6 and TRBJ2-2): GAGVSQSPRYKVTKRGQDVALRCDPISGHVSLYWYRQALGQGPEFLTYFNYEAQQDKSGLPNDRFSAERPEGSISTLTIQRTEQRDSAMYRCASSSSQGSNTGELFFGEGSRLTVL.

This clone has only a few counts. Other DNA sequences in this specimen translate into the identical CDR3. The chain recombines TRBV5-6 with TRBJ2-3; 9 nucleotides agree with TRBD1. The CDR3 sequence is 17 residues long. CDR1 is SGHDT and CDR2 is YYEEEE in the germline V gene. V lost 0 bases to trimming and J lost 0 bases; unmatched junction nucleotides: 5. CDR3 residues: CASSLEGTGLSTDTQYF. For the CDR3, the DNA is TGTGCCAGCAGCTTGGAAGGGACAGGGCTTAGCACAGATACGCAGTATTTT.